This TCR beta chain was recovered during a study of shared clonotypes between healthy human individuals. The naive CD8 fraction comprised CD45RO-negative cells positively selected for CCR7 and excluded terminally differentiated effector memory CD45RA+ cells. Germline assignment: CDR1 PRHDT and CDR2 FYEKMQ (reference sequence). The CDR3 contains 15 residues. Trimming took 2 bases from V and 5 from J; bases not matched to a gene: 6. Assay: immunoSEQ multiplex PCR; the TCRdb copy retains only in-frame clones and omits some. The data contain nearly 2 million clones, about 95% of them singletons. The clonotype originates from a man between 18 and 35 years old in good health. The chain employs TRBV13 and TRBJ2-5, with 9 bases that match TRBD2. Sequencing input: naive CD8+ T cells sorted from blood. Written as DNA, the CDR3 is TGTGCCAGCAGCTTACCCACTAGCGGGCCGGAGACCCAGTACTTC. Translation gives CASSLPTSGPETQYF.